This entry lists 31 T cell receptor beta chains sequenced from one sample in a study of T cell responses to AZD1222 COVID-19 vaccine. Sequenced by immunoSEQ multiplex PCR; TCRdb stores in-frame clones only, minus some. The data show more than 150,000 clones, about 89% seen once. The sample consisted of peripheral blood, taken 28 days after the second AZD1222 dose. All receptors derive from an adult who received the AZD1222 COVID-19 vaccine.

The V gene is TRBV5-1, the J gene TRBJ2-3; 10 nucleotides line up with TRBD1. The CDR3 covers 20 residues. Trimming took 0 bases from V and 6 from J; bases not matched to a gene: 19. Per the germline V gene, CDR1 is SGHRS and CDR2 is YFSETQ. The CDR3 is CASSLERLGGTGAFRDTQYF. The CDR3 region has the DNA TGCGCCAGCAGCTTGGAGCGATTAGGCGGGACAGGGGCATTTCGGGATACGCAGTATTTT.

The chain joins TRBV7-2 to TRBJ2-2; TRBD2 matches at 11 bases. V trimming: 2 bases; J trimming: 7 bases; junction bases outside the gene matches: 3. CDR1 SGHTA and CDR2 FQGNSA come from the germline V gene. This CDR3 is built from 15 residues. The CDR3 nucleotides are TGTGCCAGCAGCTTACTAGCGGGAGGAATCGGGGAGCTGTTTTTT. It yields the protein CASSLLAGGIGELFF.

The genes are TRBV7-9 and TRBJ1-4; a weak D match, TRBD1 (6 bases). The CDR3 contains 15 residues. V lost 5 bases and J 4 bases, leaving 14 bases between the germline ends. From germline, CDR1 is SEHNR and CDR2 FQNEAQ (reference sequence). As DNA, the CDR3 is TGTGCCAGCAGCCTAGGGACAATGGTTAATGAAAAACTGTTTTTT. Translating gives CASSLGTMVNEKLFF.

The chain combines TRBV30 with TRBJ1-1, with D unclear. Germline V lookup: CDR1 GTSNPN, CDR2 SVGIG (reference sequence). CDR3 length equals 13 residues. V gave up 7 bases and J gave up 4 bases, with 16 bases separating them. The CDR3 bases are TGTGCCTTGACTCAATTGGTGGTCACTGAAGCTTTCTTT. Protein: CALTQLVVTEAFF.

The rearrangement links TRBV5-4 to TRBJ2-5; 8 bases are shared with TRBD1. With V trimmed by 4 bases and J by 5 bases, 4 bases remained unmatched. The V gene's germline CDR1 is SGHNT and CDR2 YYREEE (reference sequence). This CDR3 contains 13 residues. The CDR3 spells CASSNRGKETQYF. CDR3 bases: TGTGCCAGCAGCAACAGGGGGAAGGAGACCCAGTACTTC.

The J gene is TRBJ1-2, the V gene TRBV11-2, with D tentatively TRBD1 (5 bases). The CDR3 loop spans 14 amino acids. Germline V gene sequence: CDR1 SGHAT, CDR2 FQNNGV. Trimming removed 2 bases at V and 8 bases at J, with 15 bases between. CDR3 region: CASSLRDGAEGYTF. The CDR3 region has the DNA TGTGCCAGCAGCTTAAGGGACGGAGCGGAAGGCTACACCTTC.

Regarding this clone: Other DNA sequences of this sample code for an identical CDR3. The chain recombines TRBV3-1 (or the pseudogene TRBV3-2) with TRBJ2-7, with no clear D. Trimming pared 3 bases from V and 4 bases from J, leaving 7 bases between. The CDR3 is 12 residues long. The germline gives CDR1 LGHDT, CDR2 YNNKEL (reference sequence). The chain's CDR3 is CASSQVRYEQYF. CDR3 nucleotide sequence: TGTGCCAGCAGCCAGGTCCGGTACGAGCAGTACTTC.

The rearrangement uses TRBV10-3 and TRBJ2-5; D is ambiguous. This CDR3 has 11 amino acids. V was pared by 6 bases and J by 4 bases, with 6 bases between. Looked up from germline, CDR1 is ENHRY and CDR2 is SYGVKD. The CDR3 bases are TGTGCCATCAGGGAAGTAGAGACCCAGTACTTC. This translates into CAIREVETQYF.

As for this clone: This sample also contains other DNA sequences that code for the same CDR3. This chain joins TRBV18 and TRBJ1-2; the D gene is possibly TRBD1 (5 bases). Germline V gene data show CDR1 as KGHSH and CDR2 as LQKENI. The CDR3 is made up of 13 amino acids. Trimming stripped 3 bases from V and 2 bases from J, with 7 bases between. The CDR3 protein is CASSPGGNYGYTF. The CDR3 DNA reads as TGTGCCAGCTCACCCGGGGGGAACTATGGCTACACCTTC. Full variable domain (missing parts from reference TRBV18 and TRBJ1-2): NAGVMQNPRHLVRRRGQEARLRCSPMKGHSHVYWYRQLPEEGLKFMVYLQKENIIDESGMPKERFSAEFPKEGPSILRIQQVVRGDSAAYFCASSPGGNYGYTFGSGTRLTVV.

Only one count was recorded for this clone. The gene calls are TRBV13 and TRBJ2-1, with 9 bases aligning to TRBD2. Germline V CDR1 and CDR2: PRHDT, FYEKMQ (reference sequence). The CDR3 contains 16 residues. V trimming: 2 bases; J trimming: 7 bases; junction bases outside the gene matches: 9. This CDR3 reads CASSLPGGRAGNEQFF. The CDR3 coding sequence is TGTGCCAGCAGCTTACCGGGCGGGAGGGCCGGTAATGAGCAGTTCTTC.

The chain uses TRBV9 and TRBJ2-2; TRBD2 aligns across 9 bases. Trimming cost V 0 bases and J 0 bases; bases outside gene matches: 3. In germline, CDR1 is SGDLS, CDR2 YYNGEE. This CDR3 contains 17 residues. The CDR3 DNA is TGTGCCAGCAGCGTAGGGCCTAGCGGGGCGAACACCGGGGAGCTGTTTTTT. Protein product: CASSVGPSGANTGELFF.

The rearrangement joins TRBV21-1 to TRBJ2-1. TRBV21-1 counts as a pseudogene. The CDR3 has 13 residues. CDR3 region: CASSNLPNNEQFF. The CDR3 DNA follows: TGTGCCAGCAGCAACTTACCGAATAATGAGCAGTTCTTC.

V usage is TRBV5-1 and J usage is TRBJ1-4; a weak D match, TRBD1 (6 bases). This CDR3 has 16 residues. Trimming stripped 2 bases from V and 0 bases from J, with 11 bases between. Germline lookup yields CDR1 SGHRS and CDR2 YFSETQ. CDR3: CASSFSGDATNEKLFF. CDR3 sequence (DNA): TGCGCCAGCAGCTTTTCAGGGGACGCAACTAATGAAAAACTGTTTTTT. The variable domain in full, with the rest retrieved from reference TRBV5-1 and TRBJ1-4, is KAGVTQTPRYLIKTRGQQVTLSCSPISGHRSVSWYQQTPGQGLQFLFEYFSETQRNKGNFPGRFSGRQFSNSRSEMNVSTLELGDSALYLCASSFSGDATNEKLFFGSGTQLSVL.

This clone has a single count. V gene TRBV28 combines with J gene TRBJ2-3; either TRBD1 or TRBD2 may supply D (5 bases each). V lost 7 bases, J lost 6 bases, and 11 bases lay in between. The CDR3 runs 12 residues. Germline V gene sequence: CDR1 MDHEN, CDR2 SYDVKM. The CDR3 region has the DNA TGTGCCAGCACCGGGGCGTTGGATACGCAGTATTTT. It is translated as CASTGALDTQYF.

V gene TRBV6-6 combines with J gene TRBJ2-1; D is possibly TRBD2 (7 bases). Germline CDR1 reads MNHNY; CDR2 reads SVGAGI (reference sequence). Trimming took off 0 bases at V and 5 bases at J, with 11 bases between the two ends. The CDR3 covers 15 residues. CDR3 residues: CASSYSRGTNNEQFF. DNA of the CDR3: TGTGCCAGCAGTTACTCGCGGGGGACAAACAATGAGCAGTTCTTC.

V gene TRBV19 combines with J gene TRBJ1-1; 7 nucleotides line up with TRBD1. The CDR3 runs 17 residues. The ends lost 8 bases at V and 2 bases at J; junction bases unmatched: 17. The germline V gene has CDR1 LNHDA and CDR2 SQIVND (reference sequence). CDR3 loop: CASPPQGDLALNTEAFF. The DNA of the CDR3 is TGTGCCAGTCCGCCCCAGGGGGACCTTGCACTAAACACTGAAGCTTTCTTT.

This sequence joins TRBV27 and TRBJ2-7; 12 bases map to TRBD2. V lost 10 bases, J lost 7 bases, and 14 bases stayed unmatched. CDR3 size: 15 residues. Germline CDR1 is MNHEY and CDR2 is SMNVEV (reference sequence). CDR3 loop: CATLPRLAGAREQYF. Here the CDR3 DNA reads TGTGCCACCCTACCCCGACTAGCGGGGGCCCGGGAGCAGTACTTC.

This rearrangement joins TRBV30 to TRBJ2-5; D unresolved. This CDR3 is 12 amino acids long. The germline V gene encodes CDR1 GTSNPN and CDR2 SVGIG (reference sequence). The ends were cut back, 0 bases at V and 5 bases at J, with 7 bases in the middle. The DNA of the CDR3 is TGTGCCTGGAGTGTGTCCCTCGAGACCCAGTACTTC. Its protein product is CAWSVSLETQYF. The whole variable domain, remainder taken from reference TRBV30 and TRBJ2-5, is SQTIHQWPATLVQPVGSPLSLECTVEGTSNPNLYWYRQAAGRGLQLLFYSVGIGQISSEVPQNLSASRPQDRQFILSSKKLLLSDSGFYLCAWSVSLETQYFGPGTRLLVL.

The chain joins TRBV7-9 to TRBJ2-7, with D unclear. CDR1 SEHNR and CDR2 FQNEAQ come from the germline V gene (reference sequence). There are 13 residues in the CDR3. V lost 5 bases and J 7 bases, leaving 15 bases between the germline ends. CDR3 protein: CASSLDLGQEQYF. CDR3 DNA sequence: TGTGCCAGCAGCCTAGACCTCGGGCAGGAGCAGTACTTC.

This rearrangement joins TRBV6-1 to TRBJ1-5; no clear D. Looked up from germline, CDR1 is MNHNS and CDR2 is SASEGT. This CDR3 comprises 15 residues. The V and J ends lost 0 bases and 10 bases respectively, with 16 bases between them. This chain's CDR3 is CASSEALGSFIPQHF. In DNA, the CDR3 is TGTGCCAGCAGTGAAGCGCTGGGCAGTTTCATACCCCAGCATTTT.

The V gene is TRBV18, the J gene TRBJ2-7, with D tentatively TRBD1 (6 bases). The germline gives CDR1 KGHSH, CDR2 LQKENI. The CDR3 loop spans 12 amino acids. V gave up 5 bases and J gave up 1 base, with 6 bases separating them. CDR3 DNA: TGTGCCAGCTCAACAGGGTCCTACGAGCAGTACTTC. Translated, it gives CASSTGSYEQYF.

As concerns this clone: At one end, the junction sequence differs from germline, possibly due to a read error. This rearrangement joins TRBV20-1 to TRBJ1-1; D uncertain. This CDR3 region has 10 residues. CDR1 DFQATT and CDR2 SNEGSKA come from the germline V gene (reference sequence). In nucleotides, the CDR3 is TGCAGTGCTCTGGGCGACAAGCCAGTCTTT. Protein: CSALGDKPVF.

The V and J genes are TRBV28 and TRBJ1-6; 9 bases map to TRBD1. The CDR3 consists of 14 residues. The J segment lost 9 bases and the V segment lost 3 bases, leaving 3 bases of the junction unmatched. The germline gives CDR1 MDHEN, CDR2 SYDVKM. Here the CDR3 reads CASSFRDRVSPLHF. In nucleotides, the CDR3 is TGTGCCAGCAGTTTCAGGGACAGGGTTTCACCCCTCCACTTT.

This chain links TRBV5-6 with TRBJ2-2; 8 nucleotides line up with TRBD2. Germline CDR1 reads SGHDT; CDR2 reads YYEEEE. The trim removed 2 bases at V and 8 bases at J, leaving 8 bases unmatched. The length of the CDR3 is 15 residues. CDR3 bases: TGTGCCAGCAGCTTCTATGCGGGAGGAAGTGGGGAGCTGTTTTTT. It is translated as CASSFYAGGSGELFF. The full variable domain, its missing parts supplied by reference TRBV5-6 and TRBJ2-2, is DAGVTQSPTHLIKTRGQQVTLRCSPKSGHDTVSWYQQALGQGPQFIFQYYEEEERQRGNFPDRFSGHQFPNYSSELNVNALLLGDSALYLCASSFYAGGSGELFFGEGSRLTVL.

The chain joins TRBV19 to TRBJ2-1; D remains ambiguous. Germline V CDR1 and CDR2: LNHDA, SQIVND (reference sequence). V lost 5 bases to trimming and J lost 4 bases, with 15 bases between them. This CDR3 is 15 amino acids long. The CDR3 spells CASSSFDGIYNEQFF. DNA of the CDR3: TGTGCCAGTAGTTCGTTTGATGGGATTTACAATGAGCAGTTCTTC.

This chain links TRBV27 with TRBJ1-1, with no clear D. The germline V and J ends were trimmed by 2 bases and 8 bases, with 12 bases remaining between them. The CDR3 loop spans 13 amino acids. Looked up from germline, CDR1 is MNHEY and CDR2 is SMNVEV (reference sequence). CDR3 bases: TGTGCCAGCAGTTTAAGGGTAGCTATGGAAGCTTTCTTT. Encoded protein: CASSLRVAMEAFF.

The chain recombines TRBV28 with TRBJ2-2, with TRBD2 identical over 8 bases. With V trimmed by 2 bases and J by 7 bases, 3 bases remained unmatched. Germline V lookup: CDR1 MDHEN, CDR2 SYDVKM. The CDR3 contains 14 residues. CDR3 sequence: CASSLSGSGGELFF. In nucleotides, the CDR3 is TGTGCCAGCAGTTTAAGCGGGAGTGGCGGGGAGCTGTTTTTT. Based on the CDR3 plus reference TRBV28 and TRBJ2-2, the full variable domain is DVKVTQSSRYLVKRTGEKVFLECVQDMDHENMFWYRQDPGLGLRLIYFSYDVKMKEKGDIPEGYSVSREKKERFSLILESASTNQTSMYLCASSLSGSGGELFFGEGSRLTVL.

This chain connects TRBV11-2 to TRBJ1-3, with a weak D call TRBD1 (5 bases). The CDR3 runs 14 residues. Trimming left V 9 bases short and J 2 bases short, with 14 bases between. CDR1 and CDR2 from the germline V gene are SGHAT and FQNNGV. The DNA for the CDR3 is TGTGCCAGTTCTCCAGGGCCGACTGGAAACACCATATATTTT. Translated: CASSPGPTGNTIYF.

V is TRBV10-2 and J is TRBJ2-2; the match to TRBD2 covers 11 bases. Germline assignment: CDR1 WSHSY and CDR2 SAAADI. This CDR3 region has 19 residues. J gave up 1 base and V 2 bases, and 9 bases lay outside the gene matches. CDR3 sequence: CASSERGLAGGGNTGELFF. DNA for the CDR3: TGCGCCAGCAGTGAGCGGGGTCTAGCGGGAGGCGGGAACACCGGGGAGCTGTTTTTT.

The gene calls are TRBV6-8 and TRBJ2-1; 7 bases agree with TRBD2. The CDR3 consists of 15 residues. Germline V gene sequence: CDR1 MNHGY, CDR2 SAAAGT. The V and J ends lost 6 bases and 3 bases, in that order; junction bases with no gene match: 8. In DNA form, the CDR3 reads TGTGCCAGCAGGTACAGCGGGGTAAGCTACAATGAGCAGTTCTTC. Amino acid sequence: CASRYSGVSYNEQFF.

J is TRBJ1-2 and V is TRBV2, with D possibly matching TRBD1 (6 bases). V was shortened by 4 bases and J by 4 bases, with 16 bases between the two germline ends. The CDR3 spans 15 residues. The germline V gene has CDR1 SNHLY and CDR2 FYNNEI. CDR3 residues: CASSGRGGRSYGYTF. Here the CDR3 DNA reads TGTGCCAGCAGTGGAAGGGGGGGCAGGAGCTATGGCTACACCTTC.